The 9 T cell receptor beta chains in this list originate from one sample, sequenced in a study of blood T cell repertoires in COVID-19. Some clones are missing from TCRdb's copy, which holds only in-frame ones; the method was immunoSEQ multiplex PCR. The repertoire includes roughly 300,000 clones, around nine tenths of them detected once, and 6.8% sits in the top ten. What was sequenced was peripheral blood. All receptors come from a woman under 40 with COVID-19, enrolled during active disease.

This clone was picked up one time. This may arise from a read error, as a much more abundant clone is one base away. The gene calls are TRBV6-4 and TRBJ2-3; 11 nucleotides align to TRBD2. The CDR3 is made up of 15 amino acids. The V gene end was trimmed by 6 bases and the J gene end by 0 bases; junction bases not matched to a gene: 2. CDR1 MRHNA and CDR2 SNTAGT come from the germline V gene. The CDR3 reads CASSRTSGSTDTQYF. CDR3 sequence (DNA): TGTGCCAGCAGCCGGACTAGCGGGAGCACAGATACGCAGTATTTT.

The J gene is TRBJ2-2, the V gene TRBV19; D may be TRBD1 (6 bases). V gave up 5 bases and J gave up 2 bases, with 15 bases separating them. CDR3 length: 16 amino acids. Germline assignment: CDR1 LNHDA and CDR2 SQIVND (reference sequence). The CDR3 nucleotides are TGTGCCAGTAGTCCCAGGGGTCTACTTAACACCGGGGAGCTGTTTTTT. Protein product: CASSPRGLLNTGELFF. The whole variable domain, filled in from reference TRBV19 and TRBJ2-2, reads DGGITQSPKYLFRKEGQNVTLSCEQNLNHDAMYWYRQDPGQGLRLIYYSQIVNDFQKGDIAEGYSVSREKKESFPLTVTSAQKNPTAFYLCASSPRGLLNTGELFFGEGSRLTVL.

This clone was recorded only once. V and J are TRBV5-4 and TRBJ2-1; D gene ambiguous. The CDR3 totals 9 residues. The V and J ends lost 7 bases and 10 bases respectively, with 6 bases between them. The V gene's germline CDR1 is SGHNT and CDR2 YYREEE (reference sequence). In DNA, the CDR3 is TGTGCCAGCTCTAGGGAGCAGTTCTTC. This codes for CASSREQFF.

The chain combines TRBV6-5 with TRBJ2-2, with a weak D call TRBD2 (5 bases). V shed 5 bases and J shed 8 bases, with 9 bases lying between them. The CDR3 totals 12 residues. CDR1 is MNHEY and CDR2 is SVGAGI in the germline V gene. The DNA of the CDR3 is TGTGCCAGCAGTCCTGGGGAGGGGGAGCTGTTTTTT. Residues: CASSPGEGELFF.

V usage is TRBV3-1 (or the pseudogene TRBV3-2) and J usage is TRBJ2-4; 7 bases are a match to TRBD2. In germline, CDR1 is LGHDT, CDR2 YNNKEL (reference sequence). This CDR3 region has 17 residues. Trimming removed 0 bases from V and 1 base from J; junction bases left unmatched: 6. In DNA form, the CDR3 reads TGTGCCAGCAGCCAAGATTGGGAGGGGCCGGCCAAAAACATTCAGTACTTC. Its translation is CASSQDWEGPAKNIQYF.

The chain uses TRBV28 and TRBJ1-3, with D possibly being TRBD1 (5 bases). Trimming pared 5 bases from V and 0 bases from J, leaving 14 bases between. The V gene's germline CDR1 is MDHEN and CDR2 SYDVKM. CDR3 size: 16 residues. In nucleotides, the CDR3 is TGTGCCAGCAGTGGCGGCAGGGCCCTCTCTGGAAACACCATATATTTT. It is translated as CASSGGRALSGNTIYF.

The chain links TRBV7-6 to TRBJ1-2; 7 bases match TRBD1. The ends lost 5 bases at V and 2 bases at J; junction bases unmatched: 2. The CDR3 loop spans 13 amino acids. Germline CDR1 is SGHVS and CDR2 is FNYEAQ. CDR3 sequence reads: CASSRQGNYGYTF. In nucleotides, the CDR3 is TGTGCCAGCAGCCGACAGGGAAACTATGGCTACACCTTC.

This chain uses TRBV12-5 with TRBJ2-3, with 14 bases that match TRBD2. J lost 5 bases, V lost 3 bases, and 7 bases had no gene match. Per the germline V gene, CDR1 is LGHNT and CDR2 is FRNRAP. The CDR3 loop spans 17 amino acids. CDR3 sequence (DNA): TGTGCTAGTGGTTTCGGGACTAGCGGGAGTGGCTTAGATACGCAGTATTTT. Translation: CASGFGTSGSGLDTQYF.

V gene TRBV19 combines with J gene TRBJ1-1; TRBD1 aligns across 9 bases. The CDR3 consists of 14 residues. From germline, CDR1 is LNHDA and CDR2 SQIVND (reference sequence). J gave up 5 bases and V 3 bases, and 4 bases lay outside the gene matches. The CDR3 DNA reads TGTGCCAGTAGTATGGGACAGGGAAATACTGAAGCTTTCTTT. This sequence encodes CASSMGQGNTEAFF.